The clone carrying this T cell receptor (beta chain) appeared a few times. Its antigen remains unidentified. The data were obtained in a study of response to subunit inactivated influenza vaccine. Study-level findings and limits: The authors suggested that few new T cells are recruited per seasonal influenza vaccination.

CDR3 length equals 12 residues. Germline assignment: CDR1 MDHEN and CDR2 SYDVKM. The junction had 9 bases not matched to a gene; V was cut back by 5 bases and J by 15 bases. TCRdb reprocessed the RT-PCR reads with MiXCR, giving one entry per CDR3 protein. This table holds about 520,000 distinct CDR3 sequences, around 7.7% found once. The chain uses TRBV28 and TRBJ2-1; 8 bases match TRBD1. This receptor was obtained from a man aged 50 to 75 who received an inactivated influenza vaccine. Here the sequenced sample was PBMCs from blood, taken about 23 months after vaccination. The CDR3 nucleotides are TGTGCCAGCAGTGCGACCGGGACAGGTCCGTTCTTC. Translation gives CASSATGTGPFF.